This is a list of T cell receptor beta chains from one sample in a study of blood T cells in healthy people across ages. TCRdb itself ran the 5' RACE reads through MiXCR, one entry per CDR3 protein. The table shows 1.5 million to 2 million distinct CDR3 sequences, with roughly two fifths occurring only once. The sequenced sample consisted of blood. These receptors were collected from a human donor in good health. Both conserved end residues are part of each CDR3. A D gene is named only where the DNA matches it firmly. The listing skips clone size in some rows; elsewhere it reads once, few, many or a size class.

J gene: TRBJ2-3
CDR3 length: 14
clone size: -
D gene: -
V gene: TRBV12-3/TRBV12-4
CDR3 protein: CASSLGGERDTQYF
CDR3 DNA: TGTGCCAGCAGTTTAGGCGGGGAGCGTGATACGCAGTATTTT

J gene: TRBJ2-1
CDR3 length: 14
clone size: -
D gene: TRBD2
V gene: TRBV29-1
CDR3 protein: CSVGEAGGFREQFF
CDR3 DNA: TGCAGCGTTGGGGAAGCGGGGGGCTTCCGGGAGCAGTTCTTC

J gene: TRBJ2-7
CDR3 length: 12
clone size: -
D gene: -
V gene: TRBV12-5
CDR3 protein: CASTWGDYEQYF
CDR3 DNA: TGTGCTAGTACTTGGGGAGATTACGAGCAGTACTTC

J gene: TRBJ1-1
CDR3 length: 14
clone size: -
D gene: TRBD1
V gene: TRBV20-1
CDR3 protein: CSATLTGGFTEAFF
CDR3 DNA: TGCAGTGCTACCCTGACAGGGGGTTTCACTGAAGCTTTCTTT

J gene: TRBJ2-1
CDR3 length: 17
clone size: -
D gene: -
V gene: TRBV28
CDR3 protein: CASSSYIWGDKTGEQFF
CDR3 DNA: TGTGCCAGCAGTTCCTACATTTGGGGAGATAAAACCGGGGAGCAGTTCTTC

J gene: TRBJ2-5
CDR3 length: 17
clone size: -
D gene: -
V gene: TRBV18
CDR3 protein: CASSPRIAGTAKETQYF
CDR3 DNA: TGTGCCAGCTCACCGCGGATAGCCGGGACCGCCAAAGAGACCCAGTACTTC

J gene: TRBJ2-1
CDR3 length: 16
clone size: -
D gene: TRBD2
V gene: TRBV28
CDR3 protein: CASSSSGAGGYNEQFF
CDR3 DNA: TGTGCCAGCAGCTCTAGCGGGGCAGGGGGCTACAATGAGCAGTTCTTC

J gene: TRBJ1-1
CDR3 length: 13
clone size: -
D gene: -
V gene: TRBV20-1
CDR3 protein: CSAQGPRGTEAFF
CDR3 DNA: TGCAGTGCCCAAGGGCCGAGGGGCACTGAAGCTTTCTTT

J gene: TRBJ1-6
CDR3 length: 18
clone size: -
D gene: -
V gene: TRBV20-1
CDR3 protein: CSARGGEALSSYNSPLHF
CDR3 DNA: TGCAGTGCTAGGGGAGGAGAGGCACTCAGCTCCTATAATTCACCCCTCCACTTT

J gene: TRBJ2-3
CDR3 length: 18
clone size: few
D gene: TRBD1
V gene: TRBV2
CDR3 protein: CASSRGDRPNLRTDTQYF
CDR3 DNA: TGTGCCAGCAGTCGAGGGGACAGACCCAATCTCCGCACAGATACGCAGTATTTT

J gene: TRBJ1-2
CDR3 length: 14
clone size: few
D gene: TRBD1
V gene: TRBV20-1
CDR3 protein: CSARGTGGDYGYTF
CDR3 DNA: TGCAGTGCTAGGGGGACAGGGGGCGACTATGGCTACACCTTC

J gene: TRBJ2-1
CDR3 length: 16
clone size: -
D gene: -
V gene: TRBV20-1
CDR3 protein: CSARDLARSSYNEQFF
CDR3 DNA: TGCAGTGCTAGAGATCTTGCTAGGAGCAGTTACAATGAGCAGTTCTTC

J gene: TRBJ1-2
CDR3 length: 14
clone size: many
D gene: TRBD1
V gene: TRBV4-3
CDR3 protein: CASSARSTGDGYTF
CDR3 DNA: TGCGCCAGCAGCGCCCGGTCGACAGGGGATGGCTACACCTTC

J gene: TRBJ2-2
CDR3 length: 17
clone size: -
D gene: TRBD1
V gene: TRBV4-3
CDR3 protein: CASSQDWDRGYTGELFF
CDR3 DNA: TGCGCCAGCAGCCAAGATTGGGACAGGGGGTACACCGGGGAGCTGTTTTTT

J gene: TRBJ2-7
CDR3 length: 14
clone size: few
D gene: -
V gene: TRBV5-6
CDR3 protein: CASSWGTVSYEQYF
CDR3 DNA: TGTGCCAGCAGCTGGGGGACTGTGTCCTACGAGCAGTACTTC

J gene: TRBJ2-1
CDR3 length: 14
clone size: few
D gene: -
V gene: TRBV14
CDR3 protein: CANSLRLSYNEQFF
CDR3 DNA: TGTGCCAACAGCCTCCGACTCTCCTACAATGAGCAGTTCTTC

J gene: TRBJ1-1
CDR3 length: 12
clone size: -
D gene: -
V gene: TRBV20-1
CDR3 protein: CSASGDYTEAFF
CDR3 DNA: TGCAGTGCTAGCGGGGATTACACTGAAGCTTTCTTT

J gene: TRBJ2-1
CDR3 length: 13
clone size: -
D gene: -
V gene: TRBV30
CDR3 protein: CAWRDSSYNEQFF
CDR3 DNA: TGTGCCTGGAGGGATAGCTCCTACAATGAGCAGTTCTTC

J gene: TRBJ2-5
CDR3 length: 16
clone size: few
D gene: -
V gene: TRBV12-3/TRBV12-4
CDR3 protein: CASTSEDVLGEETQYF
CDR3 DNA: TGTGCCAGCACTAGTGAGGACGTTCTGGGCGAGGAGACCCAGTACTTC

J gene: TRBJ2-3
CDR3 length: 13
clone size: -
D gene: -
V gene: TRBV7-9
CDR3 protein: CASSRHGADTQYF
CDR3 DNA: TGTGCCAGCAGCCGCCACGGGGCAGATACGCAGTATTTT

J gene: TRBJ2-7
CDR3 length: 15
clone size: few
D gene: -
V gene: TRBV12-3/TRBV12-4
CDR3 protein: CASSPPGLNSYEQYF
CDR3 DNA: TGTGCCAGCAGTCCCCCGGGTCTTAACTCCTACGAGCAGTACTTC

J gene: TRBJ1-2
CDR3 length: 17
clone size: few
D gene: -
V gene: TRBV29-1
CDR3 protein: CSVEEVSQRTFNYGYTF
CDR3 DNA: TGCAGCGTTGAAGAGGTGTCGCAGAGGACCTTTAACTATGGCTACACCTTC

J gene: TRBJ2-4
CDR3 length: 19
clone size: -
D gene: TRBD2
V gene: TRBV6-5
CDR3 protein: CASSYVTGGRKVSKNIQYF
CDR3 DNA: TGTGCCAGCAGTTACGTGACGGGGGGGAGAAAGGTTTCCAAAAACATTCAGTACTTC

J gene: TRBJ2-2
CDR3 length: 16
clone size: -
D gene: -
V gene: TRBV4-3
CDR3 protein: CASSQGAGTQAGELFF
CDR3 DNA: TGCGCCAGCAGCCAAGGGGCCGGGACGCAGGCCGGGGAGCTGTTTTTT

J gene: TRBJ1-1
CDR3 length: 15
clone size: -
D gene: TRBD1
V gene: TRBV12-3/TRBV12-4
CDR3 protein: CASRLTRTGSPEAFF
CDR3 DNA: TGTGCCAGCAGACTTACCCGGACAGGGTCTCCTGAAGCTTTCTTT

J gene: TRBJ1-5
CDR3 length: 16
clone size: -
D gene: TRBD1
V gene: TRBV7-2
CDR3 protein: CASSLKGRQGNQPQHF
CDR3 DNA: TGTGCCAGCAGCTTAAAGGGTAGACAGGGTAATCAGCCCCAGCATTTT

J gene: TRBJ2-1
CDR3 length: 14
clone size: -
D gene: -
V gene: TRBV20-1
CDR3 protein: CSARDRATQETQFF
CDR3 DNA: TGCAGTGCTAGAGATCGGGCAACCCAAGAGACCCAGTTCTTC

J gene: TRBJ2-3
CDR3 length: 13
clone size: few
D gene: -
V gene: TRBV20-1
CDR3 protein: CSARVVMVDTQYF
CDR3 DNA: TGCAGTGCTAGGGTAGTGATGGTAGATACGCAGTATTTT

J gene: TRBJ1-1
CDR3 length: 12
clone size: -
D gene: -
V gene: TRBV3-1
CDR3 protein: CASGRESTEAFF
CDR3 DNA: TGTGCCTCCGGCCGGGAGAGCACTGAAGCTTTCTTT

J gene: TRBJ2-1
CDR3 length: 17
clone size: -
D gene: TRBD2
V gene: TRBV20-1
CDR3 protein: CSARPTSGGDRYNEQFF
CDR3 DNA: TGCAGTGCTAGGCCGACTAGCGGGGGGGATCGGTACAATGAGCAGTTCTTC

J gene: TRBJ2-7
CDR3 length: 16
clone size: -
D gene: TRBD1
V gene: TRBV6-2/TRBV6-3
CDR3 protein: CASSYTSGTGTYEQYF
CDR3 DNA: TGTGCCAGCAGTTACACTTCCGGGACAGGGACCTACGAGCAGTACTTC

J gene: TRBJ2-7
CDR3 length: 17
clone size: -
D gene: -
V gene: TRBV4-2
CDR3 protein: CASSQGNSREVGYEQYF
CDR3 DNA: TGTGCCAGCAGCCAGGGAAACTCCCGGGAAGTTGGCTACGAGCAGTACTTC

J gene: TRBJ2-1
CDR3 length: 14
clone size: -
D gene: TRBD1
V gene: TRBV12-3/TRBV12-4
CDR3 protein: CASSGEEGADEQFF
CDR3 DNA: TGTGCCAGCAGCGGGGAAGAGGGGGCTGATGAGCAGTTCTTC

J gene: TRBJ1-5
CDR3 length: 14
clone size: -
D gene: -
V gene: TRBV5-1
CDR3 protein: CASSLAGEDQPQHF
CDR3 DNA: TGCGCCAGCAGCTTGGCAGGGGAAGATCAGCCCCAGCATTTT

J gene: TRBJ2-7
CDR3 length: 19
clone size: -
D gene: TRBD1
V gene: TRBV4-3
CDR3 protein: CASSQEIWWTGTQADEQYF
CDR3 DNA: TGCGCCAGCAGCCAAGAAATCTGGTGGACAGGCACCCAAGCCGACGAGCAGTACTTC

J gene: TRBJ1-2
CDR3 length: 15
clone size: -
D gene: -
V gene: TRBV11-2
CDR3 protein: CVSSLDGLWDYGYTF
CDR3 DNA: TGTGTCAGCAGCTTAGACGGCCTCTGGGACTATGGCTACACCTTC

J gene: TRBJ2-3
CDR3 length: 14
clone size: -
D gene: -
V gene: TRBV5-1
CDR3 protein: CASSTMAGPDTQYF
CDR3 DNA: TGCGCCAGCAGCACCATGGCGGGGCCAGATACGCAGTATTTT